This T cell receptor (beta chain) was found in a study of PD-L1 blockade in urothelial cancer. Trimming cost V 2 bases and J 5 bases; bases outside gene matches: 6. Germline CDR1 is SGHRS and CDR2 is YFSETQ. CDR3 length equals 15 residues. TCRdb keeps only in-frame clones here, not all; method: immunoSEQ multiplex PCR. The sample lists 40,000 to 55,000 clones, about 86% occurring once. As for time point: pretreatment peripheral blood. The chain employs TRBV5-1 and TRBJ2-1; 8 bases are shared with TRBD1. The sequence was collected from a man aged 55 to 70 with urothelial cancer. The sample was PBMCs, taken around atezolizumab (anti-PD-L1) treatment. The CDR3 region is CASSFTGTGNNEQFF. The DNA of the CDR3 is TGCGCCAGCAGCTTTACGGGGACAGGCAACAATGAGCAGTTCTTC.